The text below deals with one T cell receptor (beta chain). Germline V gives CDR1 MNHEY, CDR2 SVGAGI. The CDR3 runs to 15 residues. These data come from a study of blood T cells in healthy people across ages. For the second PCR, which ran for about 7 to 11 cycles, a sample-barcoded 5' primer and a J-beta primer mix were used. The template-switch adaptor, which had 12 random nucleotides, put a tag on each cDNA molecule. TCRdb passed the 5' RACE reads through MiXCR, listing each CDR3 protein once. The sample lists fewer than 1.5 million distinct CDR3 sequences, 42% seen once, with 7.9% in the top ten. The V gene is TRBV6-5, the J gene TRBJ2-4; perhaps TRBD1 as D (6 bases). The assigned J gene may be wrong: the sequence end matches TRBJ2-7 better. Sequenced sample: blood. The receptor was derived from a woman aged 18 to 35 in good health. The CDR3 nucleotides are TGTGCCAGCAGTTCCCCCGGGACAACCGTCTACGAGCAGTACTTC. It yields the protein CASSSPGTTVYEQYF.